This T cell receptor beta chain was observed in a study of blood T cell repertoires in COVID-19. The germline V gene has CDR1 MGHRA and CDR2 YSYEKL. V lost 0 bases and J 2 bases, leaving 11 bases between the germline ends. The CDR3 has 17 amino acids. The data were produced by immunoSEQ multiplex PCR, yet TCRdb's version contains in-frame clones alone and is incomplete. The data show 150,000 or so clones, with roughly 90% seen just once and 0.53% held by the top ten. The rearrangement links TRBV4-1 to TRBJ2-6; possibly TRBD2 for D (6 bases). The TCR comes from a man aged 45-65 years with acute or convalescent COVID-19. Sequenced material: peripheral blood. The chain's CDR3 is CASSQEAREAGANVLTF. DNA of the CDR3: TGCGCCAGCAGCCAAGAGGCGAGGGAGGCTGGGGCCAACGTCCTGACTTTC.